This T cell receptor beta chain was obtained from a study of CD8 T cells in Susac syndrome. This CDR3 has 16 amino acids. The germline V gene has CDR1 LNHNV and CDR2 YYDKDF (reference sequence). V lost 1 base and J 0 bases, leaving 12 bases between the germline ends. TCR beta sequencing covered blood CD8+ and CD4+ T cells. Controls were age- and sex-matched healthy donors. TEMRA cells underwent FACS enrichment and CD8+ and CD4+ T cells underwent negative isolation. An amount of RNA that ranged from roughly 0.45 to 1 ug was reverse transcribed with random hexamers. A multiplex approach, immunoSEQ multiplex PCR, amplified TCR beta CDR3 across 54 Vbeta and 13 Jbeta. TCRdb reprocessed the immunoSEQ multiplex PCR reads with MiXCR, giving one entry per CDR3 protein. This sample has more than 75,000 distinct CDR3 sequences, with about 93% found just once.

The sequenced material came from CD8+ T cells from PBMCs. This chain uses TRBV15 with TRBJ1-1; the D gene is possibly TRBD1 (6 bases). This TCR came from a human donor in good health. The CDR3 loop reads CATSRGSGQLNTEAFF. CDR3 in DNA: TGTGCCACCAGCAGAGGCTCCGGACAGCTGAACACTGAAGCTTTCTTT.